This T cell receptor (beta chain) is drawn from a study of blood T cells in healthy people across ages. Study overall: Capturing about one barcoded beta molecule per two T cells was achieved by template switching.

This clonotype was observed once. A second PCR, run for about 7 to 12 cycles, used a sample-barcoded 5' primer plus a J-beta primer mix. TCRdb fed the 5' RACE reads into MiXCR, producing one record per CDR3 protein. The sample has 950,000 to 1,200,000 distinct CDR3 sequences; under 40% are singletons. Germline CDR1 reads MDHEN; CDR2 reads SYDVKM. This CDR3 is 14 amino acids long. V lost 7 bases and J 0 bases, leaving 12 bases between the germline ends. This clonotype was obtained from a man aged 18 to 35 in good health. The chain links TRBV28 to TRBJ1-1, with D maybe TRBD1 (5 bases). Input material: blood. CDR3 nucleotides: TGTGCCAGCACGGGGGATATTATGAACACTGAAGCTTTCTTT. As protein: CASTGDIMNTEAFF.